Each of the 23 T cell receptor beta chains below was sequenced from the same sample in a study of graft-versus-host responses after intestinal transplantation. No antigen is known for these receptors. Repertoires were generated with immunoSEQ multiplex PCR, while TCRdb's copy carries only in-frame clones and drops some. The table lists about 78,000 clones, around 90% of them singletons. This material consisted of unstimulated CD8+ T cells sorted from spleen or lymph node cells, taken before transplant. The source is a human donor who was the organ donor for an intestinal transplant.

The rearrangement uses TRBV5-1 and TRBJ1-2, with 8 nucleotides matching TRBD1. CDR3 length: 15 amino acids. Per germline, CDR1 SGHRS and CDR2 YFSETQ. The J segment lost 6 bases and the V segment lost 0 bases, leaving 7 bases of the junction unmatched. CDR3 nucleotides: TGCGCCAGCAGCTTGGCCGGCAGGGGGCTCGATGGCTACACCTTC. Its translation: CASSLAGRGLDGYTF. The entire variable domain, with the rest obtained from reference TRBV5-1 and TRBJ1-2, is as follows: KAGVTQTPRYLIKTRGQQVTLSCSPISGHRSVSWYQQTPGQGLQFLFEYFSETQRNKGNFPGRFSGRQFSNSRSEMNVSTLELGDSALYLCASSLAGRGLDGYTFGSGTRLTVV.

The V and J genes are TRBV7-9 and TRBJ1-2; D is unresolved. The CDR3 is 16 residues long. The V and J ends lost 2 bases and 5 bases respectively, with 18 bases between them. Germline V gene sequence: CDR1 SEHNR, CDR2 FQNEAQ (reference sequence). CDR3 in DNA: TGTGCCAGCAGCTTACCTCTGAGGGAGGGTCATTATGGCTACACCTTC. This encodes CASSLPLREGHYGYTF.

This rearrangement joins TRBV9 to TRBJ1-1, with D uncertain. The germline V gene encodes CDR1 SGDLS and CDR2 YYNGEE. The V end lost 4 bases, the J end lost 8 bases, and 12 bases lay between the germline ends. The CDR3 sequence is 12 residues long. CDR3 DNA sequence: TGTGCCAGCAGCACCGGAGGTCGGGAAGCTTTCTTT. Translating gives CASSTGGREAFF.

The J gene is TRBJ2-3, the V gene TRBV7-9; D perhaps matches TRBD1 (6 bases). The CDR3 is 14 amino acids. Germline V lookup: CDR1 SEHNR, CDR2 FQNEAQ (reference sequence). The V end was cut by 2 bases, the J end by 4 bases, with 10 bases between. The CDR3 here is CASSLQGWADTQYF. In nucleotides, the CDR3 is TGTGCCAGCAGCTTACAGGGGTGGGCAGATACGCAGTATTTT.

J is TRBJ1-6 and V is TRBV6-5; possibly TRBD1 for D (5 bases). Germline V gene sequence: CDR1 MNHEY, CDR2 SVGAGI. V lost 2 bases to trimming and J lost 5 bases, with 10 bases between them. This CDR3 is 15 amino acids long. The CDR3 here is CASSYDAGDNSPLHF. CDR3 nucleotides: TGTGCCAGCAGTTACGACGCGGGGGATAATTCACCCCTCCACTTT.

The J gene is TRBJ2-5, the V gene TRBV4-2; TRBD2 is a possible D gene (6 bases). V lost 4 bases, J lost 11 bases, and 17 bases lay in between. This CDR3 is built from 13 residues. Germline lookup yields CDR1 LGHNA and CDR2 YNFKEQ. In DNA, the CDR3 is TGTGCCAGCAGCCCACCTCGGAGGGCGCCTCAGTACTTC. This gives the protein CASSPPRRAPQYF.

The rearrangement links TRBV4-1 to TRBJ2-7; possible D gene TRBD2, 5 bases. The CDR3 runs 14 residues. Germline V gives CDR1 MGHRA, CDR2 YSYEKL. Between the trimmed V and J ends, which lost 0 bases and 2 bases, there was a span of 8 bases. The CDR3 DNA reads TGCGCCAGCAGCCAAGATGAGGGTACCTACGAGCAGTACGTC. Protein sequence: CASSQDEGTYEQYV.

As DNA, the CDR3 is TGTGCCAGCACCGACTCTGGGGCAGCGACTGGAAACACCATATATTTT. Translation gives CASTDSGAATGNTIYF. The V and J genes are TRBV2 and TRBJ1-3; D is possibly TRBD1 (5 bases). Germline CDR1 SNHLY, CDR2 FYNNEI. This CDR3 contains 16 residues. The germline V and J ends were trimmed by 7 bases and 2 bases, with 18 bases remaining between them. The full variable domain, completed using reference TRBV2 and TRBJ1-3, is EPEVTQTPSHQVTQMGQEVILRCVPISNHLYFYWYRQILGQKVEFLVSFYNNEISEKSEIFDDQFSVERPDGSNFTLKIRSTKLEDSAMYFCASTDSGAATGNTIYFGEGSWLTVV.

This clone was seen a handful of times. This specimen includes other DNA sequences encoding the same CDR3. This chain links TRBV19 with TRBJ2-1, with 9 bases lining up with TRBD2. CDR3 length: 15 residues. In germline, CDR1 is LNHDA, CDR2 SQIVND (reference sequence). The V gene end was trimmed by 4 bases and the J gene end by 1 base; junction bases not matched to a gene: 2. CDR3 DNA: TGTGCCAGTAGTAATAGCGGGGGTTCCTACAATGAGCAGTTCTTC. This gives the protein CASSNSGGSYNEQFF.

The chain recombines TRBV3-1 (or the pseudogene TRBV3-2) with TRBJ2-3; D is unclear. The germline gives CDR1 LGHDT, CDR2 YNNKEL (reference sequence). The CDR3 length is 8 residues. CDR3 nucleotide sequence: TGTCCCGGAGATACGCAGTATTTT. It encodes CPGDTQYF.

The rearrangement uses TRBV28 and TRBJ1-6; D not resolved. V was trimmed by 6 bases and J by 0 bases, leaving 9 bases between them. The germline CDR1 and CDR2 sequences are MDHEN and SYDVKM. The CDR3 extends over 15 amino acids. Here the CDR3 DNA reads TGTGCCAGCAGCTTGACATACTCCTATAATTCACCCCTCCACTTT. Translation gives CASSLTYSYNSPLHF.

This clone was counted between two and nine times. The chain joins TRBV19 to TRBJ1-1, with a weak D call TRBD1 (5 bases). Germline CDR1 and CDR2: LNHDA and SQIVND (reference sequence). The CDR3 is 14 residues long. V lost 6 bases, J lost 5 bases, and 16 bases lay in between. CDR3 DNA sequence: TGTGCCAGTAGCCTCATCACGGGGGTGACTGAAGCTTTCTTT. Translating gives CASSLITGVTEAFF.

V usage is TRBV27 and J usage is TRBJ2-2, with 7 bases lining up with TRBD1. CDR3 length: 16 amino acids. Germline V gene data show CDR1 as MNHEY and CDR2 as SMNVEV (reference sequence). V shed 5 bases, J shed 6 bases, and the junction held 12 bases outside the gene matches. The CDR3 is CASSPPPTGTPGELFF. The CDR3 DNA reads TGTGCCAGCAGTCCCCCCCCGACAGGGACGCCCGGGGAGCTGTTTTTT.

The chain carries TRBV2 and TRBJ2-2, with TRBD1 matching 9 bases. The J segment lost 6 bases and the V segment lost 4 bases, leaving 9 bases of the junction unmatched. The CDR3 totals 16 residues. Germline-derived CDR1 and CDR2 are SNHLY and FYNNEI. The CDR3 nucleotides read TGTGCCAGCAGTGTCCGGGACAGGGAGTACGCCGGGGAGCTGTTTTTT. Protein: CASSVRDREYAGELFF.

V usage is TRBV14 and J usage is TRBJ1-2; D ambiguous. The CDR3 has 15 amino acids. V shed 1 base and J shed 0 bases, with 9 bases lying between them. CDR1 is SGHDN, CDR2 FVKESK, per germline. In DNA, the CDR3 is TGTGCCAGCAGCCAAGCCCGAGGAGCTAACTATGGCTACACCTTC. This codes for CASSQARGANYGYTF.

This chain connects TRBV14 to TRBJ2-7; 9 bases fit TRBD1. The V gene end was trimmed by 1 base and the J gene end by 5 bases; junction bases not matched to a gene: 3. This CDR3 is built from 14 residues. Germline V lookup: CDR1 SGHDN, CDR2 FVKESK. As DNA, the CDR3 is TGTGCCAGCAGCCAAGTTGGGACAGGGAACGAGCAGTACGTC. Its translation: CASSQVGTGNEQYV.

As concerns this clone: Other nucleotide sequences from this sample produce the same CDR3. The chain carries TRBV30 and TRBJ1-5; unclear D gene. CDR3 length equals 13 residues. The germline V gene has CDR1 GTSNPN and CDR2 SVGIG (reference sequence). The ends were cut back, 0 bases at V and 4 bases at J, with 7 bases in the middle. CDR3 nucleotide sequence: TGTGCCTGGAGTGTACTACGGAATCAGCCCCAGCATTTT. Protein sequence: CAWSVLRNQPQHF.

The chain joins TRBV29-1 to TRBJ1-1, with 8 nucleotides matching TRBD1. The CDR3 extends over 20 amino acids. CDR1 and CDR2 (germline): SQVTM, ANQGSEA. After removal of 3 bases from V and 3 bases from J, the junction contained 24 bases not matched to a gene. The DNA of the CDR3 is TGCAGCGTTGAGTGGGGGGGCCGGACAGGGTTTTTTGGCGGGTACACTGAAGCTTTCTTT. It specifies CSVEWGGRTGFFGGYTEAFF.

The V call is TRBV28, the J call TRBJ2-3; 8 nucleotides line up with TRBD2. Per germline, CDR1 MDHEN and CDR2 SYDVKM. Trimming took 7 bases from V and 4 from J; bases not matched to a gene: 4. This CDR3 has 13 residues. CDR3 sequence reads: CASTGGSSDTQYF. The CDR3 DNA follows: TGTGCCAGCACGGGGGGGTCTTCAGATACGCAGTATTTT.

The chain joins TRBV7-9 to TRBJ1-2; no definite D call. In germline, CDR1 is SEHNR, CDR2 FQNEAQ (reference sequence). This CDR3 region has 15 residues. V was cut by 1 base and J by 5 bases, with 14 bases left in between. CDR3 loop: CASSLGAGEGYGYTF. As DNA, the CDR3 is TGTGCCAGCAGCTTAGGAGCGGGAGAGGGTTATGGCTACACCTTC.

The rearrangement uses TRBV27 and TRBJ2-3; the match to TRBD1 covers 7 bases. Trimming took 5 bases from V and 5 from J; bases not matched to a gene: 7. Looked up from germline, CDR1 is MNHEY and CDR2 is SMNVEV (reference sequence). The CDR3 covers 14 residues. CDR3 DNA sequence: TGTGCCAGCAGTCTCACCCCAGGGGGAGATACGCAGTATTTT. Translated: CASSLTPGGDTQYF.

The rearrangement joins TRBV9 to TRBJ2-1, with 11 bases matching TRBD2. Germline CDR1 and CDR2: SGDLS and YYNGEE. The CDR3 is made up of 16 amino acids. The V and J ends lost 1 base and 2 bases, in that order; junction bases with no gene match: 2. The DNA for the CDR3 is TGTGCCAGCAGCGTACTAGCGGGGGGAGCCTACAATGAGCAGTTCTTC. This sequence encodes CASSVLAGGAYNEQFF.

The V gene is TRBV20-1, the J gene TRBJ1-2; D is undetermined. The CDR3 has 10 amino acids. In germline, CDR1 is DFQATT, CDR2 SNEGSKA (reference sequence). V lost 8 bases and J lost 8, with 12 bases in between. The CDR3 DNA sequence: TGCAGTTACCTCGAACGGGGCTACACCTTC. Its protein product is CSYLERGYTF.